A selection of T cell receptor beta chains follows, all from one sample in a study of T cells in Graves' hyperthyroidism and ophthalmopathy. TCRdb re-called the multiplex PCR reads through MiXCR, storing one row per CDR3 protein. The table has around 480,000 distinct CDR3 sequences, under 15% seen once. The sequenced sample was blood. These receptors originate from a woman aged 18-29 years with Graves' hyperthyroidism. Both conserved end residues are part of each CDR3. Clone size is given for some rows only: seen once, a few or many times, or a class if the clone is expanded.

v_call: TRBV7-8
j_call: TRBJ1-5
clone_size: many
cdr3_aa: CASSLVPEGSPQHF

v_call: TRBV5-1
j_call: TRBJ2-3
clone_size: many
cdr3_aa: CASSLEGLASDTQYF

v_call: TRBV27
j_call: TRBJ1-2
clone_size: NA
cdr3_aa: CASSFRGFNYGYTF

v_call: TRBV11-3
j_call: TRBJ2-3
clone_size: NA
cdr3_aa: CASSPTSGRSLDTQYF

v_call: TRBV6-1
j_call: TRBJ2-7
clone_size: many
cdr3_aa: CASSAPPSGLSYEQYF

v_call: TRBV11-3
j_call: TRBJ1-1
clone_size: many
cdr3_aa: CASSWTRQVGNTEAFF

v_call: TRBV7-6
j_call: TRBJ2-2
clone_size: few
cdr3_aa: CASLPGRSANTGELFF

v_call: TRBV5-6
j_call: TRBJ2-5
clone_size: NA
cdr3_aa: CASSFLALAEGYQETQYF

v_call: TRBV20-1
j_call: TRBJ2-5
clone_size: NA
cdr3_aa: CSATPSGRGETQYF

v_call: TRBV7-9
j_call: TRBJ2-5
clone_size: many
cdr3_aa: CASSLGYGPETQYF

v_call: TRBV12-3/TRBV12-4
j_call: TRBJ2-7
clone_size: many
cdr3_aa: CASSGRGVNEQYF

v_call: TRBV27
j_call: TRBJ2-1
clone_size: many
cdr3_aa: CASSRGGIRLNEQFF

v_call: TRBV20-1
j_call: TRBJ2-7
clone_size: NA
cdr3_aa: CSARDWTSPGSYEQYF

v_call: TRBV19
j_call: TRBJ2-7
clone_size: few
cdr3_aa: CASSITGTSATRSYEQYF

v_call: TRBV7-9
j_call: TRBJ1-5
clone_size: many
cdr3_aa: CASSLSGGYNQPQHF

v_call: TRBV20-1
j_call: TRBJ2-1
clone_size: few
cdr3_aa: CSARAVAGDNEQFF

v_call: TRBV12-3/TRBV12-4
j_call: TRBJ2-7
clone_size: many
cdr3_aa: CASSHTSEAFYERQYF

v_call: TRBV3-1
j_call: TRBJ2-2
clone_size: many
cdr3_aa: CASSQEPGFTAGELFF

v_call: TRBV10-3
j_call: TRBJ2-1
clone_size: few
cdr3_aa: CAMGSGEENEQFF

v_call: TRBV5-1
j_call: TRBJ2-5
clone_size: many
cdr3_aa: CASSLGAGEETQYF

v_call: TRBV27
j_call: TRBJ1-2
clone_size: many
cdr3_aa: CASSSGTEPNYGYTF

v_call: TRBV11-2
j_call: TRBJ2-7
clone_size: NA
cdr3_aa: CASSYGEYEQYF

v_call: TRBV3-1
j_call: TRBJ2-2
clone_size: many
cdr3_aa: CASSLRGDTGELFF

v_call: TRBV5-1
j_call: TRBJ2-2
clone_size: NA
cdr3_aa: CASKLAGDRVTGELFF

v_call: TRBV7-6
j_call: TRBJ2-5
clone_size: few
cdr3_aa: CASSLAAETQYF

v_call: TRBV11-2
j_call: TRBJ1-4
clone_size: many
cdr3_aa: CASSSGRGEKLFF

v_call: TRBV7-2
j_call: TRBJ2-5
clone_size: many
cdr3_aa: CASFILAERGETQYF

v_call: TRBV9
j_call: TRBJ1-2
clone_size: many
cdr3_aa: CASSVAVGTGYTF

v_call: TRBV6-5
j_call: TRBJ1-5
clone_size: few
cdr3_aa: CASSYSGKVNQPQHF

v_call: TRBV15
j_call: TRBJ1-4
clone_size: many
cdr3_aa: CATSREQGATNEKLFF

v_call: TRBV7-3
j_call: TRBJ2-4
clone_size: NA
cdr3_aa: CAGSRVNIQYF

v_call: TRBV6-5
j_call: TRBJ2-1
clone_size: NA
cdr3_aa: CASSYSDRRLADEQFF